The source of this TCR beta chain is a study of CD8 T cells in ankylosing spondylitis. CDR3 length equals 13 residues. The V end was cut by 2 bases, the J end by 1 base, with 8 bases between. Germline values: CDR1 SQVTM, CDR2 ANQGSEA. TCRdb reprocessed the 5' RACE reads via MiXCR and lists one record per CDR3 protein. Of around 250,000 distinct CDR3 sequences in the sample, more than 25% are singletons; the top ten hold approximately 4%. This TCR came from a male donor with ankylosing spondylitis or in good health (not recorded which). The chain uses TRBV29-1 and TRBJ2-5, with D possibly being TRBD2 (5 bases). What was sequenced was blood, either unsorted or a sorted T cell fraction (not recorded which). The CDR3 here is CSVERGSQETQYF. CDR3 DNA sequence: TGCAGCGTTGAACGGGGATCCCAAGAGACCCAGTACTTC.